The 5 T cell receptor beta chains in this list originate from one sample, sequenced in a study of cytomegalovirus exposure and HLA in healthy donors. 13 Jbeta primers and 60 Vbeta primers were used for the PCR. The data were produced by immunoSEQ multiplex PCR, yet TCRdb's version contains in-frame clones alone and is incomplete. The sample includes 180,000 or so clones. The sequenced sample consisted of PBMCs. The source is a woman under 30 in good health and CMV-seropositive.

The chain recombines TRBV27 with TRBJ1-2, with D unclear. V was clipped by 2 bases and J by 4 bases, with 8 bases between them. Per the germline V gene, CDR1 is MNHEY and CDR2 is SMNVEV (reference sequence). The CDR3 loop spans 13 amino acids. This CDR3 is CASSLGPGYGYTF. The CDR3 region has the DNA TGTGCCAGCAGTTTAGGGCCCGGCTATGGCTACACCTTC.

This sequence joins TRBV18 and TRBJ1-2; D is ambiguous. CDR1 is KGHSH, CDR2 LQKENI, per germline. V was cut by 3 bases and J by 2 bases, with 10 bases left in between. The CDR3 consists of 14 residues. The CDR3 sequence is CASSPGAGNYGYTF. As DNA, the CDR3 is TGTGCCAGCTCACCGGGCGCGGGGAACTATGGCTACACCTTC.

The chain couples TRBV6-4 to TRBJ2-2; D uncertain. Germline V gene lookup returns CDR1 MRHNA and CDR2 SNTAGT. This CDR3 spans 15 amino acids. V was trimmed by 3 bases and J by 1 base, leaving 9 bases between them. In nucleotides, the CDR3 is TGTGCCAGCAGTGATAAGCCCATGAACACCGGGGAGCTGTTTTTT. It codes for CASSDKPMNTGELFF.

V gene TRBV5-1 combines with J gene TRBJ2-1, with D tentatively TRBD2 (6 bases). The CDR3 extends over 19 amino acids. Trimming cost V 4 bases and J 0 bases, with 23 bases left between them. Germline V gene sequence: CDR1 SGHRS, CDR2 YFSETQ. CDR3 nucleotides: TGCGCCAGCAGCGCCCTCTTGGGGGGTTGGAAGGACTCCTACAATGAGCAGTTCTTC. Translating gives CASSALLGGWKDSYNEQFF.

The chain uses TRBV7-6 and TRBJ1-1, with 7 positions matching TRBD1. Looked up from germline, CDR1 is SGHVS and CDR2 is FNYEAQ. The J segment lost 5 bases and the V segment lost 4 bases, leaving 4 bases of the junction unmatched. The CDR3 contains 13 residues. The CDR3 DNA reads TGTGCCAGCAGCTGGGACAGTCGTACTGAAGCTTTCTTT. This sequence encodes CASSWDSRTEAFF.